The next 12 T cell receptor beta chains were all read from a single sample in a study of blood T cell repertoires in COVID-19. The data were produced by immunoSEQ multiplex PCR, yet TCRdb's version contains in-frame clones alone and is incomplete. The sample carries roughly 150,000 clones, 85% to 90% recorded once. Specimen: peripheral blood. Receptors were obtained from a woman of 80 years or more with COVID-19, enrolled during active disease.

This clone has a handful of counts. The gene calls are TRBV11-2 and TRBJ1-3; 9 bases match TRBD1. This CDR3 is 17 amino acids long. V shed 0 bases and J 2 bases; nucleotides not matched to a gene: 5. Per germline, CDR1 SGHAT and CDR2 FQNNGV. The CDR3 loop reads CASSLDPQGAAGNTIYF. The CDR3, as DNA: TGTGCCAGCAGCTTAGATCCACAGGGGGCGGCTGGAAACACCATATATTTT.

The chain uses TRBV6-5 and TRBJ2-2; no definite D call. The V gene lost 0 bases and the J gene lost 4 bases, with 6 bases spanning the gap. The CDR3 spans 14 residues. CDR1 is MNHEY and CDR2 is SVGAGI in the germline V gene. The CDR3 here is CASSYSPGTGELFF. CDR3 DNA: TGTGCCAGCAGTTACTCTCCGGGCACCGGGGAGCTGTTTTTT.

This sequence joins TRBV27 and TRBJ2-1; 10 bases fit TRBD2. This CDR3 has 15 amino acids. Trimming cost V 2 bases and J 6 bases; bases outside gene matches: 4. The germline CDR1 and CDR2 sequences are MNHEY and SMNVEV (reference sequence). The CDR3 nucleotides read TGTGCCAGCAGTTTACAGCGGGAGGGTTTCAATGAGCAGTTCTTC. It translates to CASSLQREGFNEQFF.

V gene TRBV19 combines with J gene TRBJ2-5; possible D gene TRBD1, 7 bases. V was trimmed by 6 bases and J by 3 bases, leaving 14 bases between them. The CDR3 is 14 amino acids. Germline values: CDR1 LNHDA, CDR2 SQIVND (reference sequence). The CDR3 DNA reads TGTGCCAGTAGGGGGGGACAGCGCAAAGAGACCCAGTACTTC. Its protein product is CASRGGQRKETQYF.

The chain is built from TRBV10-3 and TRBJ1-1, with D maybe TRBD1 (5 bases). With 4 bases removed from V and 4 bases from J, the gap between germline ends came to 19 bases. CDR3 size: 16 residues. Germline CDR1 ENHRY, CDR2 SYGVKD. The CDR3 DNA reads as TGTGCCATCAGTGGAGCGCTAAGGGGCGGTGGCACTGAAGCTTTCTTT. This codes for CAISGALRGGGTEAFF.

The rearrangement links TRBV11-3 to TRBJ1-5, with a possible D match to TRBD1 (5 bases). The V gene lost 0 bases and the J gene lost 7 bases, with 16 bases spanning the gap. The CDR3 has 16 amino acids. Germline CDR1 SGHNT, CDR2 YENEEA. As DNA, the CDR3 is TGTGCCAGCAGCTTAGACGGATCAGGGATAGGGCAGCCCCAGCATTTT. It specifies CASSLDGSGIGQPQHF.

The V gene is TRBV28, the J gene TRBJ1-6; possible D gene TRBD1, 6 bases. The CDR3 loop spans 16 amino acids. V was shortened by 4 bases and J by 1 base, with 11 bases between the two germline ends. Germline CDR1 and CDR2: MDHEN and SYDVKM. The CDR3 here is CASSSPQGSYNSPLHF. In nucleotides, the CDR3 is TGTGCCAGCAGTTCTCCACAGGGTTCCTATAATTCACCCCTCCACTTT.

The sample holds a few counts of this clone. The J gene is TRBJ1-2, the V gene TRBV7-2; D is possibly TRBD1 (5 bases). From germline, CDR1 is SGHTA and CDR2 FQGNSA. Between the trimmed V and J ends, which lost 2 bases and 6 bases, there was a span of 13 bases. The CDR3 totals 14 residues. The CDR3 nucleotides read TGTGCCAGCAGCTTAAATGGGGCGGAGAATGGCTACACCTTC. The encoded protein is CASSLNGAENGYTF.

This clone was counted once. The genes are TRBV7-3 and TRBJ2-7; D is possibly TRBD2 (5 bases). Germline loops: CDR1 SGHTA, CDR2 FQGTGA. With 5 bases removed from V and 6 bases from J, the gap between germline ends came to 17 bases. There are 14 residues in the CDR3. CDR3 loop: CASSPEGSLREQYF. CDR3 sequence (DNA): TGTGCCAGCAGCCCCGAGGGTAGCTTACGCGAGCAGTACTTC.

The rearrangement uses TRBV6-2 or TRBV6-3 and TRBJ2-7; tentative D call: TRBD2 (5 bases). V was trimmed by 2 bases and J by 7 bases, leaving 12 bases between them. This CDR3 contains 13 residues. Germline V gene lookup returns CDR1 MNHEY and CDR2 SVGEGT. The CDR3 nucleotides read TGTGCCAGCAGTTACCGGGGATCGTGGGAGCAGTACTTC. Protein sequence: CASSYRGSWEQYF.

The V gene is TRBV11-2, the J gene TRBJ1-5; D unresolved. Trimming removed 4 bases from V and 2 bases from J, with 6 bases in between. There are 13 residues in the CDR3. Germline V gene sequence: CDR1 SGHAT, CDR2 FQNNGV. CDR3 residues: CASSYQGNQPQHF. The CDR3 DNA reads as TGTGCCAGCAGCTACCAGGGCAATCAGCCCCAGCATTTT.

The CDR3 region is CASSLLAGGGTEAFF. CDR3 nucleotides: TGTGCCAGCAGTTTATTGGCAGGGGGCGGCACTGAAGCTTTCTTT. The chain recombines TRBV28 with TRBJ1-1; 8 bases match TRBD1. V was clipped by 1 base and J by 4 bases; unmatched bases: 5. Germline CDR1 MDHEN, CDR2 SYDVKM. The CDR3 spans 15 residues. Full variable domain (outside the CDR3, taken from reference TRBV28 and TRBJ1-1): DVKVTQSSRYLVKRTGEKVFLECVQDMDHENMFWYRQDPGLGLRLIYFSYDVKMKEKGDIPEGYSVSREKKERFSLILESASTNQTSMYLCASSLLAGGGTEAFFGQGTRLTVV.